Sequencing of this TCR beta chain was carried out in a study of cytomegalovirus exposure and HLA in healthy donors. The wider study: A later analysis reported the 90 to 150 validation repertoires used the same platform as the roughly 700 first-cohort repertoires. General observations from the study: The study put under 200 TCR beta chains on its list as cytomegalovirus-associated. Among TCR sequences, most were rare, though some public TCRs appeared in many donors.

The data were produced by immunoSEQ multiplex PCR, yet TCRdb's version contains in-frame clones alone and is incomplete. The table records more than 85,000 clones, approximately 94% of them present only once. Donors came from a validation cohort of over a hundred subjects, distinct from the first 666-subject cohort. The germline V gene encodes CDR1 SEHNR and CDR2 FQNEAQ (reference sequence). The V end was cut by 11 bases, the J end by 5 bases, with 12 bases between. This CDR3 spans 11 amino acids. This clone has a handful of counts. The antigen remains undetermined. This receptor was taken from a woman under 30 in good health and CMV-seronegative. V gene TRBV7-9 combines with J gene TRBJ2-5; D is perhaps TRBD1 (5 bases). The sample was PBMCs. CDR3 DNA sequence: TGTGCCGGTCAGGGTCAGGAGACCCAGTACTTC. Translation gives CAGQGQETQYF.